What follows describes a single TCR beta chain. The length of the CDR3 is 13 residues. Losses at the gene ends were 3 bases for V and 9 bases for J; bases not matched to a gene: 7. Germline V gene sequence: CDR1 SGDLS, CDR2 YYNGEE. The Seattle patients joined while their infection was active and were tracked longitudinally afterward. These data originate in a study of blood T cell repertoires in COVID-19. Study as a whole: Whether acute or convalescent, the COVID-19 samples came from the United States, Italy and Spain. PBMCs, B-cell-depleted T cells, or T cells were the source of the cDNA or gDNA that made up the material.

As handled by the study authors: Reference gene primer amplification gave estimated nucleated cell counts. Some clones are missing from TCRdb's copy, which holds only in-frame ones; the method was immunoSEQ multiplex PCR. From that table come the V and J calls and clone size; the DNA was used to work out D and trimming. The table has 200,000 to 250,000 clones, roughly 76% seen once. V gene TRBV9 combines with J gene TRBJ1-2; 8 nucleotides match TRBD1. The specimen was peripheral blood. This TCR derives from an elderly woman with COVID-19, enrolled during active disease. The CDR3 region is CASSADRGGRYTF. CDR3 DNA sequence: TGTGCCAGCAGCGCCGACAGGGGTGGACGCTACACCTTC.